One sample yielded the 16 T cell receptor beta chains listed below, sequenced in a study of identical twins. TCRdb called the 5' RACE reads again in MiXCR, with one record for every CDR3 protein. The sample holds roughly 1,500,000 distinct CDR3 sequences, less than 35% seen once. The sequenced material came from cord blood. These receptors came from a newborn girl in good health.

This clonotype was seen ten or more times. The junction and the germline gene differ at one end; a read error may be behind it. The chain combines TRBV5-1 with TRBJ1-4, with D maybe TRBD1 (5 bases). CDR1 and CDR2 from the germline V gene are SGHRS and YFSETQ. The CDR3 runs to 14 residues. The CDR3 nucleotides read TGTGCCAGCAGTTTATCAGGGACTAATGAAAAACTGTTTTTT. Amino acids: CASSLSGTNEKLFF.

The rearrangement joins TRBV12-3 or TRBV12-4 to TRBJ2-4; 13 positions agree with TRBD2. J lost 13 bases, V lost 5 bases, and 14 bases had no gene match. The CDR3 length is 16 residues. For the CDR3, the DNA is TGTGCCAGCAGTCTCCGGAGACTAGCGGGGGGAAATGAGCAGTACTTC. Translating gives CASSLRRLAGGNEQYF.

This clonotype was recorded at least ten times. V usage is TRBV14 and J usage is TRBJ2-7; no firm D call. Germline lookup yields CDR1 SGHDN and CDR2 FVKESK. V shed 0 bases and J shed 2 bases, with 11 bases lying between them. This CDR3 spans 15 amino acids. CDR3 DNA: TGTGCCAGCAGCCAAGATTATGGCGGACCCTACGAGCAGTACTTC. Its translation: CASSQDYGGPYEQYF.

The chain has TRBV20-1 and TRBJ1-1, with D possibly matching TRBD1 (6 bases). The CDR3 spans 12 residues. Germline CDR1 and CDR2: DFQATT and SNEGSKA (reference sequence). The ends were cut back, 4 bases at V and 6 bases at J, with 12 bases in the middle. The CDR3 DNA follows: TGCAGTGCTATTACAGGGTCTCCTGAAGCTTTCTTT. It translates to CSAITGSPEAFF.

The table lists this clonotype with many counts. This sequence joins TRBV29-1 and TRBJ2-4, with D possibly being TRBD1 or TRBD2 (5 bases each). Germline loops: CDR1 SQVTM, CDR2 ANQGSEA. The V gene lost 4 bases and the J gene lost 4 bases, with 8 bases spanning the gap. The CDR3 is made up of 12 amino acids. Written as DNA, the CDR3 is TGCAGCGTTGGAGAGGGGAAAAACATTCAGTACTTC. Translation: CSVGEGKNIQYF.

This clonotype was seen a handful of times. The rearrangement links TRBV10-3 to TRBJ1-2; D remains ambiguous. Germline V lookup: CDR1 ENHRY, CDR2 SYGVKD. The CDR3 length is 13 residues. V gave up 6 bases and J gave up 3 bases, with 11 bases separating them. The CDR3, as DNA: TGTGCCATCAGACCGGGCCTCGACTATGGCTACACCTTC. Protein product: CAIRPGLDYGYTF.

The chain couples TRBV4-1 to TRBJ2-1, with TRBD1 matching over 10 bases. Looked up from germline, CDR1 is MGHRA and CDR2 is YSYEKL. The CDR3 covers 15 residues. Losses at the gene ends were 1 base for V and 4 bases for J; bases not matched to a gene: 1. This CDR3 reads CASSQVDRGYNEQFF. Here the CDR3 DNA reads TGCGCCAGCAGCCAAGTGGACAGGGGGTACAATGAGCAGTTCTTC.

V and J are TRBV9 and TRBJ2-3, with no clear D. V lost 2 bases, J lost 2 bases, and 9 bases lay in between. The germline gives CDR1 SGDLS, CDR2 YYNGEE. The CDR3 runs to 14 residues. This CDR3 reads CASSVGAVTDTQYF. For the CDR3, the DNA is TGTGCCAGCAGCGTTGGTGCCGTCACAGATACGCAGTATTTT.

With respect to this clonotype: One end of the junction varies from germline; a read error may be responsible. The chain is built from TRBV10-1 and TRBJ2-1; 8 nucleotides line up with TRBD2. CDR3 size: 15 residues. Germline V gene data show CDR1 as WNHNN and CDR2 as SYGVQD (reference sequence). The CDR3 sequence: CAGSEFGGGLDEQFF. DNA for the CDR3: TGCGCCGGCAGTGAGTTTGGCGGGGGGCTGGATGAGCAGTTCTTC.

The CDR3 loop is CASSQGQPSSYNSPLHF. DNA of the CDR3: TGTGCCAGCAGCCAGGGACAGCCGAGCTCCTATAATTCACCCCTCCACTTT. The rearrangement joins TRBV28 to TRBJ1-6; 7 bases map to TRBD1. This CDR3 comprises 17 residues. Germline assignment: CDR1 MDHEN and CDR2 SYDVKM. V trimming: 6 bases; J trimming: 0 bases; junction bases outside the gene matches: 8.

This clonotype was counted only a few times. V and J are TRBV3-1 and TRBJ2-3; D may be TRBD1 (5 bases). The germline V and J ends were trimmed by 0 bases and 6 bases, with 13 bases remaining between them. The germline V gene encodes CDR1 LGHDT and CDR2 YNNKEL (reference sequence). This CDR3 is built from 15 residues. CDR3 sequence reads: CASSQDSHSGDTQYF. DNA for the CDR3: TGTGCCAGCAGCCAAGATAGCCATTCAGGGGATACGCAGTATTTT.

This clonotype was counted only a few times. The V call is TRBV5-1, the J call TRBJ1-4; D might be TRBD1 (5 bases). The germline V gene has CDR1 SGHRS and CDR2 YFSETQ. The CDR3 runs 16 residues. V was trimmed by 4 bases and J by 11 bases, leaving 24 bases between them. CDR3 in DNA: TGCGCCAGCAGCCCAATGGGGGGGTTAGGTCCTGAGAAACTGTTTTTT. This translates into CASSPMGGLGPEKLFF.

As to this clonotype: Sequence at one end of the junction differs from germline and may be a read error. The chain recombines TRBV12-5 with TRBJ2-3; possibly TRBD2 for D (6 bases). Germline assignment: CDR1 LGHNT and CDR2 FRNRAP. The CDR3 covers 18 residues. In nucleotides, the CDR3 is TGTGCTACTGGTTTAAACCTAGGAGCGGGCGTAAGCACAGATACGCAGTATTTT. This encodes CATGLNLGAGVSTDTQYF.

Only a few counts were recorded for this clonotype. The chain has TRBV5-1 and TRBJ2-5; D unresolved. The CDR3 loop spans 13 amino acids. Germline CDR1 SGHRS, CDR2 YFSETQ. With 4 bases removed from V and 3 bases from J, the gap between germline ends came to 10 bases. The CDR3 loop reads CASSASYKETQYF. The CDR3 DNA reads as TGCGCCAGCAGCGCGAGCTATAAAGAGACCCAGTACTTC.

V is TRBV4-2 and J is TRBJ2-1, with 7 bases aligning to TRBD2. Per the germline V gene, CDR1 is LGHNA and CDR2 is YNFKEQ. After removal of 6 bases from V and 4 bases from J, the junction contained 9 bases not matched to a gene. The CDR3 loop spans 15 amino acids. The CDR3 DNA follows: TGTGCCAGCAGGCTGACTAGCAGGGAATACAATGAGCAGTTCTTC. Amino acid sequence: CASRLTSREYNEQFF.

This clonotype was observed a handful of times. V gene TRBV6-2 or TRBV6-3 combines with J gene TRBJ1-1; 7 positions match TRBD1. V lost 4 bases and J lost 4; bases outside the gene matches: 9. The germline gives CDR1 MNHEY, CDR2 SVGEGT. The CDR3 spans 15 residues. CDR3 nucleotides: TGTGCCAGCAGTTCCAGACAGGGCGTTGTCACTGAAGCTTTCTTT. Its protein is CASSSRQGVVTEAFF.